These 8 T cell receptor beta chains were all obtained from the same sample, sequenced in a study of beta chain features in type 1 diabetes. What was sequenced were expressed TCRB transcripts, since all of the isolated RNA had been reverse transcribed. TCRdb's table, derived via immunoSEQ multiplex PCR, lists solely in-frame clones and lacks some. This sample has about 900,000 clones, with under 20% found just once. Sequencing used naive CD4+ T cells from blood. All receptors derive from a woman under 30 in good health.

The chain is built from TRBV11-2 and TRBJ2-1; 12 nucleotides align to TRBD2. Germline V gene sequence: CDR1 SGHAT, CDR2 FQNNGV. Trimming cost V 0 bases and J 6 bases; bases outside gene matches: 3. This CDR3 contains 16 residues. The CDR3 coding sequence is TGTGCCAGCAGCTTAGAGAGACTAGCGGGAGCCAATGAGCAGTTCTTC. Translating it yields CASSLERLAGANEQFF.

This clone was detected only a few times. This sequence joins TRBV7-2 and TRBJ1-5; D remains ambiguous. CDR1 is SGHTA, CDR2 FQGNSA, per germline. The germline V and J ends were trimmed by 5 bases and 4 bases, with 6 bases remaining between them. The CDR3 runs to 12 residues. The CDR3 coding sequence is TGTGCCAGCAGCCAACCAAATCAGCCCCAGCATTTT. This codes for CASSQPNQPQHF.

Regarding this clone: The junction departs from germline at one end; a sequencing error may be responsible. This chain links TRBV5-6 with TRBJ2-1; D might be TRBD2 (5 bases). Per the germline V gene, CDR1 is SGHDT and CDR2 is YYEEEE. This CDR3 region has 15 residues. CDR3 coding DNA: TGTGCCAGCAGGTTGGGTTTAGCGCTATCGGATGAGCAGTTCTTC. As protein: CASRLGLALSDEQFF.

There are a few counts of this clone. This chain uses TRBV11-1 with TRBJ2-1, with TRBD2 identical over 10 bases. The V gene's germline CDR1 is SGHAT and CDR2 FQDESV (reference sequence). V shed 2 bases and J 2 bases; nucleotides not matched to a gene: 3. This CDR3 spans 16 amino acids. CDR3 residues: CASSLSLAGAYNEQFF. In nucleotides, the CDR3 is TGTGCCAGCAGCTTAAGCCTAGCGGGAGCCTACAATGAGCAGTTCTTC.

The chain recombines TRBV28 with TRBJ1-1, with a weak D call TRBD1 (5 bases). V lost 6 bases and J lost 1, with 12 bases in between. In germline, CDR1 is MDHEN, CDR2 SYDVKM. The CDR3 length is 14 residues. In DNA form, the CDR3 reads TGTGCCAGCAGGGCCGGACACGAGAACACTGAAGCTTTCTTT. Translating it yields CASRAGHENTEAFF. The whole variable domain, filled in from reference TRBV28 and TRBJ1-1, reads DVKVTQSSRYLVKRTGEKVFLECVQDMDHENMFWYRQDPGLGLRLIYFSYDVKMKEKGDIPEGYSVSREKKERFSLILESASTNQTSMYLCASRAGHENTEAFFGQGTRLTVV.

The gene calls are TRBV7-9 and TRBJ2-5, with D maybe TRBD2 (6 bases). Trimming removed 2 bases from V and 4 bases from J, with 11 bases in between. CDR3 size: 14 residues. Germline CDR1 SEHNR, CDR2 FQNEAQ (reference sequence). The CDR3 loop is CASSLNAGPETQYF. As DNA, the CDR3 is TGTGCCAGCAGCTTAAACGCGGGGCCAGAGACCCAGTACTTC.

The CDR3, as DNA: TGTGCCAGCAGCGCAGGCCCGGGACTCATGTATGGCTACACCTTC. Protein product: CASSAGPGLMYGYTF. The chain is built from TRBV7-9 and TRBJ1-2, with TRBD1 as a possible D gene (5 bases). CDR1 is SEHNR, CDR2 FQNEAQ, per germline (reference sequence). This CDR3 is 15 amino acids long. V lost 5 bases and J 5 bases, leaving 18 bases between the germline ends.

The chain joins TRBV6-5 to TRBJ2-1, with D perhaps being TRBD1 or TRBD2 (5 bases each). Germline CDR1 is MNHEY and CDR2 is SVGAGI. The CDR3 is 14 amino acids. Trimming cost V 0 bases and J 3 bases, with 6 bases left between them. The CDR3 sequence is CASSYSGGYNEQFF. The CDR3 nucleotides are TGTGCCAGCAGTTACTCTGGGGGCTACAATGAGCAGTTCTTC.